The entry that follows covers one T cell receptor (beta chain) sequence. The PCR contained 60 Vbeta and 13 Jbeta primers. The repertoire was sequenced with immunoSEQ multiplex PCR; TCRdb's copy has only in-frame clones and lacks some. The table for this sample gives 130,000 to 150,000 clones. This sample was included in a study of cytomegalovirus exposure and HLA in healthy donors. V shed 1 base, J shed 2 bases, and the junction held 2 bases outside the gene matches. The CDR3 totals 14 residues. Germline CDR1 is SEHNR and CDR2 is FQNEAQ (reference sequence). The receptor was derived from a man aged 35-49 years in good health and CMV-seronegative. Sequencing input: PBMCs. This chain uses TRBV7-9 with TRBJ2-7; 7 bases are shared with TRBD1. In DNA, the CDR3 is TGTGCCAGCAGCTTAGGGACAGGAACCTACGAGCAGTACTTC. Its protein product is CASSLGTGTYEQYF.